The entry below gives a single T cell receptor (beta chain) sequence along with its context. No antigen is known for it. CDR3 size: 12 residues. Looked up from germline, CDR1 is SQVTM and CDR2 is ANQGSEA. Trimming stripped 4 bases from V and 5 bases from J, with 12 bases between. Samples were taken at baseline and on day 1 of cycles 4 and 7. Method: immunoSEQ multiplex PCR; TCRdb's copy keeps in-frame clones and lacks some. Of approximately 68,000 clones detected, roughly 80% appear once; the ten largest clones hold roughly 6.8%. This record belongs to a study of OX40 agonist ivuxolimab in advanced cancers. Study details: Enrollees could have had prior anti-PD-1, anti-PD-L1 or anti-CTLA-4 therapy, which 40% had received. Study conclusions and caveats: At doses 0.1 to 3.0 mg/kg, CD4+ and CD8+ clones expanded.

This chain links TRBV29-1 with TRBJ2-7, with D possibly being TRBD1 (5 bases). The input for sequencing was CD4+ or CD8+ T cells sorted from blood, taken in a trial of the OX40 agonist ivuxolimab. This clonotype was sampled from an adult with an advanced solid tumor such as melanoma, head and neck, liver or kidney cancer. The CDR3 region has the DNA TGCAGCGTTGTACCAGGGTCCGACGAGCAGTACTTC. It codes for CSVVPGSDEQYF.